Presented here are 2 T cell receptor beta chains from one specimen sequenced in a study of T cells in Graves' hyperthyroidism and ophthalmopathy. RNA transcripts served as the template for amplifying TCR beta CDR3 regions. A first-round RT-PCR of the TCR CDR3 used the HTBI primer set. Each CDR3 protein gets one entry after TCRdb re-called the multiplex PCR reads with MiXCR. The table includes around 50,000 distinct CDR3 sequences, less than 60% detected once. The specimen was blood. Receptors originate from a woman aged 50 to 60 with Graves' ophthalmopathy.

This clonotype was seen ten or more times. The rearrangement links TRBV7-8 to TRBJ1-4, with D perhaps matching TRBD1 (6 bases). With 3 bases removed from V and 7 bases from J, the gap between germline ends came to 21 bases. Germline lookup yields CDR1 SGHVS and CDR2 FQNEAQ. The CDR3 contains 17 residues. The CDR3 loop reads CASSFTPRGGKGEKLFF. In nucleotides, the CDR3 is TGTGCCAGCAGCTTTACCCCGCGAGGGGGTAAAGGTGAAAAACTGTTTTTT.

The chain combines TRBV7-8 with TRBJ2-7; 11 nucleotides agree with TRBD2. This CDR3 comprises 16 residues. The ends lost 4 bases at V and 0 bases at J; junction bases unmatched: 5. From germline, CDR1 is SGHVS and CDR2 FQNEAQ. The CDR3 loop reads CASSSGLAVLSYEQYF. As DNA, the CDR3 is TGTGCCAGCAGCTCGGGACTAGCGGTACTCTCCTACGAGCAGTACTTC.